This T cell receptor (beta chain) was observed in a study of T-cell reconstitution after alpha-beta-depleted transplantation in children. Unique molecular identifiers featured in how the TCRbeta library was prepared. One entry per CDR3 protein results from TCRdb running MiXCR on the PCR reads. The sample comprises about 980,000 distinct CDR3 sequences, less than 30% of which are singletons, and about 28% rests with the top ten. Germline V lookup: CDR1 ENHRY, CDR2 SYGVKD. This CDR3 is 13 amino acids long. Deletions cut 3 bases from V and 4 bases from J, with 9 bases between. This clonotype was counted between two and nine times. Its specificity is unknown. Study findings and constraints: Recipient T cells and thymic progenitors that survived were the source of the high TCRbeta diversity seen at day 60 in some patients. T-cell counts and diversity at one year post-transplant came mainly from newly produced T cells.

The source is a boy younger than two who had a stem cell transplant for SCID, so the T cells may come from the graft donor. Source: PBMCs, mostly from graft donor cells, taken 360 days after TCRalphabeta/CD19-depleted stem cell transplant. The genes are TRBV10-3 and TRBJ1-2; D remains ambiguous. For the CDR3, the DNA is TGTGCCATCAGTGATCTTCGAACCTATGGCTACACCTTC. Its translation is CAISDLRTYGYTF.